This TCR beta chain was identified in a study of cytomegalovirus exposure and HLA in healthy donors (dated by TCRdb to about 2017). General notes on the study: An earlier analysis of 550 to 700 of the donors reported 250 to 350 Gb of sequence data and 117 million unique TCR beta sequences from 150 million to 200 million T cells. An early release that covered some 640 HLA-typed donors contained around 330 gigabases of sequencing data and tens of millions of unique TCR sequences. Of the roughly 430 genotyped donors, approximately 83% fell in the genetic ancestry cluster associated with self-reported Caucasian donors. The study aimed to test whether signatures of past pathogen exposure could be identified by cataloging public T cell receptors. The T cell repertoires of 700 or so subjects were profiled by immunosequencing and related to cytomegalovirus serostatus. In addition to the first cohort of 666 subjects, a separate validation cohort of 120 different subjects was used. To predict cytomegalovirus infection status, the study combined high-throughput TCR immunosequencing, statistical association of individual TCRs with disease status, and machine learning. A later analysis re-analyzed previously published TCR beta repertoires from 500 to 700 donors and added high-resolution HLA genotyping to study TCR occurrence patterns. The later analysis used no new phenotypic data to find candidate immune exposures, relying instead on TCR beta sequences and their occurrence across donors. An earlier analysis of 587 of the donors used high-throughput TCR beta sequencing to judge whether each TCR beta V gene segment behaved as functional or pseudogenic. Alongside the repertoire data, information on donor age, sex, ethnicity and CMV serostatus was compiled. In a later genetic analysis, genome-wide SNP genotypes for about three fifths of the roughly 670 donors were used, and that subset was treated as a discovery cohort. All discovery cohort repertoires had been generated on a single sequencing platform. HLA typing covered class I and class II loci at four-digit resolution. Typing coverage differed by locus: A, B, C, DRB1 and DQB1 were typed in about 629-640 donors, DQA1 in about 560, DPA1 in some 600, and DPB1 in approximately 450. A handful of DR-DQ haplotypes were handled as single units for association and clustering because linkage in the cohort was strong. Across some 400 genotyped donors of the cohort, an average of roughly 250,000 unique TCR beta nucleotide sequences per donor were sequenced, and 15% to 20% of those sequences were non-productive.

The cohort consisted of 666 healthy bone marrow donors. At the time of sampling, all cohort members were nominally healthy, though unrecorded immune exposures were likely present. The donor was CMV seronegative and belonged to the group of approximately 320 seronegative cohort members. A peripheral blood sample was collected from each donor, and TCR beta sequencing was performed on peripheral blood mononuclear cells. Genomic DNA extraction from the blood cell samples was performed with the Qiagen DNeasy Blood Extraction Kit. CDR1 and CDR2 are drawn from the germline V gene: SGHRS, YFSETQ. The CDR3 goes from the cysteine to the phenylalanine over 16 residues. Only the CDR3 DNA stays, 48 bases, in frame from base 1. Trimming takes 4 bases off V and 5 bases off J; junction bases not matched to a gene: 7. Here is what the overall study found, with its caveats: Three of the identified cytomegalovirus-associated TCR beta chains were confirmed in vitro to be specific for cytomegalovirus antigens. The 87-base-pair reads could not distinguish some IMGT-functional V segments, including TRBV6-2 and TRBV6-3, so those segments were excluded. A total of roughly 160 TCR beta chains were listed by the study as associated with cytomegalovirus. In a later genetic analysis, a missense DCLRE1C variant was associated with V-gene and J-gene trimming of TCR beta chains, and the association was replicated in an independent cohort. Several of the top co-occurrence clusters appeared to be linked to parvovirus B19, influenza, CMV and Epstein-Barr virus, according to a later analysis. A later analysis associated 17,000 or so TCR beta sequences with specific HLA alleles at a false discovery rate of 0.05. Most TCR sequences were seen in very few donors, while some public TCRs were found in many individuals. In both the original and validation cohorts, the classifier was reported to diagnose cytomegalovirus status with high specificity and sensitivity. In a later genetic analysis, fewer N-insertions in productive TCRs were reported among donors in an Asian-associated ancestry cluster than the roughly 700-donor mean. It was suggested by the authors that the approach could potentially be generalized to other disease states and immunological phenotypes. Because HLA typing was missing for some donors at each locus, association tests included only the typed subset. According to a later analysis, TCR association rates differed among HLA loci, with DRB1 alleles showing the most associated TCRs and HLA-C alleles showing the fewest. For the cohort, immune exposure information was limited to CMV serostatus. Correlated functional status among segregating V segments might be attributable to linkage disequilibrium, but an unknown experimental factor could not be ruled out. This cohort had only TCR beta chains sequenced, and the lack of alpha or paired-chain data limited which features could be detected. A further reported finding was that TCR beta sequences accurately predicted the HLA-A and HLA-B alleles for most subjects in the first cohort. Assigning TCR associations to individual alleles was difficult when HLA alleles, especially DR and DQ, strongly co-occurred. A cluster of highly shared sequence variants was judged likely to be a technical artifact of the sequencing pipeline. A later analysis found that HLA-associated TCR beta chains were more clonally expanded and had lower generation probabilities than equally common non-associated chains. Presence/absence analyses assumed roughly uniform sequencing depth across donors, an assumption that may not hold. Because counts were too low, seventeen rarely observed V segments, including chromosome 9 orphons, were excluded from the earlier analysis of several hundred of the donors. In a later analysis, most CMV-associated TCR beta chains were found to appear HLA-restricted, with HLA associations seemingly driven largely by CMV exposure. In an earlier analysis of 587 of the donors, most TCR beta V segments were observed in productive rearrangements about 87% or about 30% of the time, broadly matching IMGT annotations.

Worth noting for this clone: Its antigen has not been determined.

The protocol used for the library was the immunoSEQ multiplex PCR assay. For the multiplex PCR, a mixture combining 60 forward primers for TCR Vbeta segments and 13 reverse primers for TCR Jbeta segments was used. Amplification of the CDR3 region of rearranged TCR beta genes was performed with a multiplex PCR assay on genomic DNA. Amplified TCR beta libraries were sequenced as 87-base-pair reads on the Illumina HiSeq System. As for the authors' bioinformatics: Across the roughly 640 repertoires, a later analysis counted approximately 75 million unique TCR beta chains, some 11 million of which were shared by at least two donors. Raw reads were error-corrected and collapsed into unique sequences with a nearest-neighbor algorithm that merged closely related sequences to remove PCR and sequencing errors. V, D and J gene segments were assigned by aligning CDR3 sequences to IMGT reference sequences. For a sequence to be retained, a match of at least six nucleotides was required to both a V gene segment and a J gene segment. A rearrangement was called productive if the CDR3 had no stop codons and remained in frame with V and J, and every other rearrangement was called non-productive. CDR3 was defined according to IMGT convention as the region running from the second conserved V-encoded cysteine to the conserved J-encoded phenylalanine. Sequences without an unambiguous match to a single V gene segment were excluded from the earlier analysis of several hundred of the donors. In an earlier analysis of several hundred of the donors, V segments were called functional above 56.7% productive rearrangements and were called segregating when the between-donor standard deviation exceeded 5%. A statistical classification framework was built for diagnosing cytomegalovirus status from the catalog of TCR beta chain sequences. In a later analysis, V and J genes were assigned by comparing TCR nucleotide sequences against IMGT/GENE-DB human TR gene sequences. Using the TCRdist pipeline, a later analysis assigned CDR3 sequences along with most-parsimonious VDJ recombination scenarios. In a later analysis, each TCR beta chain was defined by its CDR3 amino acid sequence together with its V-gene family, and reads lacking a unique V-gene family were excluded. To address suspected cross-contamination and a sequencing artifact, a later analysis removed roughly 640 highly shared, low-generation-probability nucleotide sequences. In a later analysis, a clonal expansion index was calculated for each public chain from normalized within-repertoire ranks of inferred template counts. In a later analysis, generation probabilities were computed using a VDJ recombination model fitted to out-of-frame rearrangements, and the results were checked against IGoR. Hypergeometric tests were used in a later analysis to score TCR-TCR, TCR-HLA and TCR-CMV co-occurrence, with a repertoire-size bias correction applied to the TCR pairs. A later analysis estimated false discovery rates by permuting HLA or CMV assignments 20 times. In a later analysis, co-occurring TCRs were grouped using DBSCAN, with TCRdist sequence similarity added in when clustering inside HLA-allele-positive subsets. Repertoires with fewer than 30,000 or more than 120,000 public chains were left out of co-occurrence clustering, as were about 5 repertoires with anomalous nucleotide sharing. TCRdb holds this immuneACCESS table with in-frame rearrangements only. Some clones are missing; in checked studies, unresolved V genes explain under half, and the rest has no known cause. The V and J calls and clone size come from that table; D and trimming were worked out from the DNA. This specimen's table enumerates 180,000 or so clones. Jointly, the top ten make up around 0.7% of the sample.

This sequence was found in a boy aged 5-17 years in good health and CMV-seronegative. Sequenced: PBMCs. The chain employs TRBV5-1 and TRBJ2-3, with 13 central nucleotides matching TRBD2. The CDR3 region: CASSVLAGGAGDTQYF. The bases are TGCGCCAGCAGCGTACTAGCGGGGGGGGCCGGAGATACGCAGTATTTT.